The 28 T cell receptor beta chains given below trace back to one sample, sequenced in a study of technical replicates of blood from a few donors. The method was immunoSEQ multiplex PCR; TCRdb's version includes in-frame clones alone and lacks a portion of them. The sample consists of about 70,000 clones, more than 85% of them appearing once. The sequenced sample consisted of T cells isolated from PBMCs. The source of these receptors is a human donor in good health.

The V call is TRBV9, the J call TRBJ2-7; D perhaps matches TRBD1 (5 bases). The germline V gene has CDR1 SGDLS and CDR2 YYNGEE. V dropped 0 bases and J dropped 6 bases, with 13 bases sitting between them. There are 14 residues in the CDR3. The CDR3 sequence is CASSVGRDRPEQYF. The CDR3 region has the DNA TGTGCCAGCAGCGTAGGCAGGGATCGACCCGAGCAGTACTTC. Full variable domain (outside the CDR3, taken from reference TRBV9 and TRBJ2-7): DSGVTQTPKHLITATGQRVTLRCSPRSGDLSVYWYQQSLDQGLQFLIQYYNGEERAKGNILERFSAQQFPDLHSELNLSSLELGDSALYFCASSVGRDRPEQYFGPGTRLTVT.

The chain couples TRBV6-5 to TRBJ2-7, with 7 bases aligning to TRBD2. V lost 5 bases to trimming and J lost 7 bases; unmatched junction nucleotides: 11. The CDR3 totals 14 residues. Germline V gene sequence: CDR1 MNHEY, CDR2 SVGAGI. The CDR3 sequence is CASSQPGGREEQYF. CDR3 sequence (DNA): TGTGCCAGCAGTCAACCGGGAGGACGGGAGGAGCAGTACTTC.

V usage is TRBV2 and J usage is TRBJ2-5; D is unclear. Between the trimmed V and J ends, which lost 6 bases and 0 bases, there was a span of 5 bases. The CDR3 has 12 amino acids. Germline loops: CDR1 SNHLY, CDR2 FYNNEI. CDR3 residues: CASRQYQETQYF. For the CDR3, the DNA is TGTGCCAGCAGACAGTACCAAGAGACCCAGTACTTC.

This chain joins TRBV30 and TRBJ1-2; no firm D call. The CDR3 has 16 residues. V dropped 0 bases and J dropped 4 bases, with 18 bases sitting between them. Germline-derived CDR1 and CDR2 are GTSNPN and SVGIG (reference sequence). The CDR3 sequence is CAWSVFSGINPYGYTF. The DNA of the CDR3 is TGTGCCTGGAGTGTATTTAGCGGCATTAATCCCTATGGCTACACCTTC.

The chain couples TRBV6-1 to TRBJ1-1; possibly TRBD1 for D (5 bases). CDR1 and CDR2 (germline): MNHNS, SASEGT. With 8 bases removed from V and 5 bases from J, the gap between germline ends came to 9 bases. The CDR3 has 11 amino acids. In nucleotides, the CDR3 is TGTGCCAGCGGGGAGGGGACTGAAGCTTTCTTT. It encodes CASGEGTEAFF.

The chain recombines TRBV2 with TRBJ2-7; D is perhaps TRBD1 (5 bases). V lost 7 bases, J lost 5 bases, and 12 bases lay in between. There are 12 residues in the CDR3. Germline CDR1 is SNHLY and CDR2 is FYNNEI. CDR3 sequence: CASTDRWDEQYF. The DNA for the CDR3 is TGTGCCAGCACCGACAGATGGGACGAGCAGTACTTC.

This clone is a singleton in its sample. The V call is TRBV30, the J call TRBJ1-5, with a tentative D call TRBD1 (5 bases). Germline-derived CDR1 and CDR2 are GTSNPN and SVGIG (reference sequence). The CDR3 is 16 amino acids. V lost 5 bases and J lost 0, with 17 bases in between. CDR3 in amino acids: CAWGLPGGYSNQPQHF. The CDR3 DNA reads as TGTGCCTGGGGACTGCCCGGGGGGTATAGCAATCAGCCCCAGCATTTT. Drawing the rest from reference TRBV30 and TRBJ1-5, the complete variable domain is SQTIHQWPATLVQPVGSPLSLECTVEGTSNPNLYWYRQAAGRGLQLLFYSVGIGQISSEVPQNLSASRPQDRQFILSSKKLLLSDSGFYLCAWGLPGGYSNQPQHFGDGTRLSIL.

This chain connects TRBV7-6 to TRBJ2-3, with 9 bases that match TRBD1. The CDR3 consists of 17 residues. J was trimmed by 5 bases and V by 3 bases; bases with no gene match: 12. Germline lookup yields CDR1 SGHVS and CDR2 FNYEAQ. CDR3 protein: CASSFAGTGSSVDTQYF. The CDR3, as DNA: TGTGCCAGCAGCTTTGCCGGGACAGGGAGTTCTGTAGATACGCAGTATTTT.

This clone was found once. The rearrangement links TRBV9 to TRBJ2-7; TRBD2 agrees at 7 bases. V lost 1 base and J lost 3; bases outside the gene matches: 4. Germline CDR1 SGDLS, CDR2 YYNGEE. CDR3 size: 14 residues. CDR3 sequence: CASSVSAGNYEQYF. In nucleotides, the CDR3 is TGTGCCAGCAGCGTATCAGCGGGGAACTACGAGCAGTACTTC. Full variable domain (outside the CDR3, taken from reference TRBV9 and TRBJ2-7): DSGVTQTPKHLITATGQRVTLRCSPRSGDLSVYWYQQSLDQGLQFLIQYYNGEERAKGNILERFSAQQFPDLHSELNLSSLELGDSALYFCASSVSAGNYEQYFGPGTRLTVT.

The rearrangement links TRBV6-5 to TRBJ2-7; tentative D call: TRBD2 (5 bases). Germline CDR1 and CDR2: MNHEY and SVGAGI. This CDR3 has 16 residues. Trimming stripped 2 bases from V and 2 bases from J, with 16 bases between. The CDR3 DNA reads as TGTGCCAGCAGTTACGCCGGACTCCCATCTCCCTACGAGCAGTACTTC. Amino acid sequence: CASSYAGLPSPYEQYF.

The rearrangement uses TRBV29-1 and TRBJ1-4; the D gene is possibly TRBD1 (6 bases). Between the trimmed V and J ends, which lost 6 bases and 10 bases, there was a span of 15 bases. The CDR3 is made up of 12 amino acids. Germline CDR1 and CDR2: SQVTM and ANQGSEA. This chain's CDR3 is CSVYSGVGKLFF. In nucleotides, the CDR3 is TGCAGCGTCTACTCAGGGGTTGGAAAACTGTTTTTT.

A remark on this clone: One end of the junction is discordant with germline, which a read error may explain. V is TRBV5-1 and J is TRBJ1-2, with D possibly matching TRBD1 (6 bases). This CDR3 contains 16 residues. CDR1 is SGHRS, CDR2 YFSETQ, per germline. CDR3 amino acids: CASRLGGGARIYGYTF. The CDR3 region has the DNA TGCGCCAGCAGATTGGGAGGGGGGGCTCGGATCTATGGCTACACCTTC.

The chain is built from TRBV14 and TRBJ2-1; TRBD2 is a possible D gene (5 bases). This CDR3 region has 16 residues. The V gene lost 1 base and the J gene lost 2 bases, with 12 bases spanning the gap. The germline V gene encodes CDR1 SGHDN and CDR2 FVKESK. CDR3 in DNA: TGTGCCAGCAGCCAAGTGGTGGGAGACCCCTACAATGAGCAGTTCTTC. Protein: CASSQVVGDPYNEQFF.

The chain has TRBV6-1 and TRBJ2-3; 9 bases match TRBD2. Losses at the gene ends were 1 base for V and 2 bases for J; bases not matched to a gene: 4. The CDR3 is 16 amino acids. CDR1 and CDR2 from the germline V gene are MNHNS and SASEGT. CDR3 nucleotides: TGTGCCAGCAGTGAAGTAGCGGGGGCCTTCACAGATACGCAGTATTTT. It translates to CASSEVAGAFTDTQYF.

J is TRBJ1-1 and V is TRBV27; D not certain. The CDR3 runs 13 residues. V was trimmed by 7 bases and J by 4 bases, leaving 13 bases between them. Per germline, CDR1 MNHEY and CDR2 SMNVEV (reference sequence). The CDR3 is CASNQVGTTEAFF. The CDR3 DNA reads TGTGCCAGCAATCAAGTGGGCACCACTGAAGCTTTCTTT.

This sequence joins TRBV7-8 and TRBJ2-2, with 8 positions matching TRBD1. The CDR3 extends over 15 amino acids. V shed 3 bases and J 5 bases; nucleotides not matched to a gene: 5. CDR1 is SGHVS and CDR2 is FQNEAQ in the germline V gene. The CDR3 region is CASSFRTGRTGELFF. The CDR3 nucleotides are TGTGCCAGCAGCTTTCGGACAGGGAGAACCGGGGAGCTGTTTTTT.

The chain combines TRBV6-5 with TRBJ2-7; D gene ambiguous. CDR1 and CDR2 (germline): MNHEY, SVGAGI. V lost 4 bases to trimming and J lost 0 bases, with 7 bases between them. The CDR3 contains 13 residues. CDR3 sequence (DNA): TGTGCCAGCAGTTTGAGGAGCTCCTACGAGCAGTACTTC. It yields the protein CASSLRSSYEQYF.

As DNA, the CDR3 is TGTGCCACCAGCAGGGGACAGGGAGGTGAAAAACTGTTTTTT. Encoded protein: CATSRGQGGEKLFF. The chain recombines TRBV15 with TRBJ1-4, with 9 bases lining up with TRBD1. Unmatched junction bases numbered 3, after V lost 3 bases and J lost 7 bases. Germline lookup yields CDR1 LNHNV and CDR2 YYDKDF (reference sequence). The CDR3 has 14 residues.

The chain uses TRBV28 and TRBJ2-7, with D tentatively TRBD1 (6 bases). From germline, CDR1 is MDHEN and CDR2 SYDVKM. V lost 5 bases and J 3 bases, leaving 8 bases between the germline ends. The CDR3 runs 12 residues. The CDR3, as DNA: TGTGCCAGCAGTCACAGGGTCTACGAGCAGTACTTC. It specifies CASSHRVYEQYF.

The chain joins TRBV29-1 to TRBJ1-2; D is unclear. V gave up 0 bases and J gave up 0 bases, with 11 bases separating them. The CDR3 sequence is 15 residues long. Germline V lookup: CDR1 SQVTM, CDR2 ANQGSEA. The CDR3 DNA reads TGCAGCGTTGAAGACGCAGGTGAGACTAACTATGGCTACACCTTC. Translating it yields CSVEDAGETNYGYTF.

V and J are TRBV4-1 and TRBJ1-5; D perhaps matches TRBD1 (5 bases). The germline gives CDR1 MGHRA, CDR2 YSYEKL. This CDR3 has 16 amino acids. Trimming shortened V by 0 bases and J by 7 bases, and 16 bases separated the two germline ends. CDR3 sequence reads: CASSQESQGWLQPQHF. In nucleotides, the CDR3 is TGCGCCAGCAGCCAAGAAAGCCAGGGATGGTTGCAGCCCCAGCATTTT.

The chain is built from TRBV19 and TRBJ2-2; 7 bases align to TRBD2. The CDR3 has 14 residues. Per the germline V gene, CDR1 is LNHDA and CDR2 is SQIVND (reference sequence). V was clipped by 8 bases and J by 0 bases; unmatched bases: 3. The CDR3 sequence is CASLLAPNTGELFF. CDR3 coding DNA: TGTGCCAGTTTACTAGCGCCGAACACCGGGGAGCTGTTTTTT. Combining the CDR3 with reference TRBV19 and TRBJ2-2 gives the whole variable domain DGGITQSPKYLFRKEGQNVTLSCEQNLNHDAMYWYRQDPGQGLRLIYYSQIVNDFQKGDIAEGYSVSREKKESFPLTVTSAQKNPTAFYLCASLLAPNTGELFFGEGSRLTVL.

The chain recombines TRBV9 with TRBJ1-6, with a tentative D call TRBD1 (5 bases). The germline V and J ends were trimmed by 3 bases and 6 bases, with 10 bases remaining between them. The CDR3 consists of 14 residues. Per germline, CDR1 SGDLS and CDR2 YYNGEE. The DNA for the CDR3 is TGTGCCAGCAGCGGCCAGGGACTTAATTCACCCCTCCACTTT. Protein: CASSGQGLNSPLHF.

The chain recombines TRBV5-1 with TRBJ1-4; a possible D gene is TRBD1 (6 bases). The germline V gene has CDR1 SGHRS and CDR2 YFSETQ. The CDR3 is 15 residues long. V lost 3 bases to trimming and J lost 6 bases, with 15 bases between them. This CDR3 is CASSSQGGGDEKLFF. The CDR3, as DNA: TGCGCCAGCAGCTCTCAAGGGGGAGGGGATGAAAAACTGTTTTTT.

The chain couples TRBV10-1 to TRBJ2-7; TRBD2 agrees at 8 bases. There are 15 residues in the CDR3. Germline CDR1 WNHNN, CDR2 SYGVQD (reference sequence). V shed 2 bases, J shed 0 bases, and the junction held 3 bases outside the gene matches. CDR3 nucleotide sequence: TGCGCCAGCAGTGAGGTCAGCGGGAGCTCCTACGAGCAGTACTTC. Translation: CASSEVSGSSYEQYF.

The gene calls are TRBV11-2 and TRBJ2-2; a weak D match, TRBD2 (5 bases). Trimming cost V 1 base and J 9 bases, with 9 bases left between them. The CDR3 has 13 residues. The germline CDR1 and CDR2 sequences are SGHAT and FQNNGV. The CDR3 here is CASSLARERELFF. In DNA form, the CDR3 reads TGTGCCAGCAGCTTAGCACGGGAAAGGGAGCTGTTTTTT.

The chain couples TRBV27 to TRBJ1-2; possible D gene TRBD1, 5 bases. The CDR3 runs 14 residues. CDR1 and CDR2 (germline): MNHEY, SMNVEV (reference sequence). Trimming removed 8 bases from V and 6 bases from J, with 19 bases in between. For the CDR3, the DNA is TGTGCCAGCGCTTACCAGGGAAGGGGTGATGGCTACACCTTC. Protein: CASAYQGRGDGYTF.

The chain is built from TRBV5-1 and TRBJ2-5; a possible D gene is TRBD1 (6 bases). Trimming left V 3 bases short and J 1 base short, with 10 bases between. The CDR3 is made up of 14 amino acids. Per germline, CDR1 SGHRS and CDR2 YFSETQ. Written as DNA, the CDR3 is TGCGCCAGCAGCTATGGACAGAGCCAAGAGACCCAGTACTTC. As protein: CASSYGQSQETQYF.